Listed here is a single TCR beta chain. The antigen is unknown. CD45RO-negative, CCR7-selected cells formed the naive CD8 fraction, which excluded terminally differentiated effector memory CD45RA+ cells. Adult donors, all healthy and HIV-negative, had no recent acute infections or vaccinations. All donors were Caucasian adults living in Nashville, Tennessee. V was clipped by 0 bases and J by 1 base; unmatched bases: 6. The germline V gene encodes CDR1 SGHNT and CDR2 YYREEE (reference sequence). The CDR3 is made up of 16 amino acids. This sample is drawn from a study of shared clonotypes between healthy human individuals. Study observations and caveats: In contrast to clonotypes shared by all four donors, non-shared clonotypes had lower generation probabilities.

Running of the assay took place at deep level. TCRdb's copy holds only in-frame clones and misses some; the assay was immunoSEQ multiplex PCR. The sample shows hundreds of thousands of clones, about 90% of them seen only once. The sequence came from a young man in good health. Material for sequencing was naive CD8+ T cells sorted from blood. The chain is built from TRBV5-4 and TRBJ2-5, with 7 nucleotides matching TRBD2. CDR3 DNA: TGTGCCAGCAGCTTGGCAGGACTAGGGATCCAAGAGACCCAGTACTTC. The encoded protein is CASSLAGLGIQETQYF.